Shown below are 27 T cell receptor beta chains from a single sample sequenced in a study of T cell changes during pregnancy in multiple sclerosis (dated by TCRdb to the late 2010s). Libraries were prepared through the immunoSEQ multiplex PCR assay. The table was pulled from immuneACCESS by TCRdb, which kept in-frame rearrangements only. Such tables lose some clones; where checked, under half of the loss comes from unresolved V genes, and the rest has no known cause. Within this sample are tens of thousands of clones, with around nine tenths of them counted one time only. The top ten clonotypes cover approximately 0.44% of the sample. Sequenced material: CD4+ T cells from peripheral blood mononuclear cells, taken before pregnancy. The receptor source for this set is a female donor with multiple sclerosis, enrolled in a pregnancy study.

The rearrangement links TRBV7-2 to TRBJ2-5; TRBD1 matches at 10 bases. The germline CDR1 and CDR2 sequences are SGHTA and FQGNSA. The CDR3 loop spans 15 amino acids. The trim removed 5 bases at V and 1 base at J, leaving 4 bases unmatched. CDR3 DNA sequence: TGTGCCAGCAGCGGGTGGACAGGGGGCCAAGAGACCCAGTACTTC. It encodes CASSGWTGGQETQYF.

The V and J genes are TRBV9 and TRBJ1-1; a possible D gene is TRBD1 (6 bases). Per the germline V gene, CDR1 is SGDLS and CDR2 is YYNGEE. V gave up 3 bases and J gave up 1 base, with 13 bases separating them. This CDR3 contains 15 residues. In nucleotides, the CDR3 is TGTGCCAGCAGCGAGGGGACATTAGGGAACACTGAAGCTTTCTTT. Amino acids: CASSEGTLGNTEAFF.

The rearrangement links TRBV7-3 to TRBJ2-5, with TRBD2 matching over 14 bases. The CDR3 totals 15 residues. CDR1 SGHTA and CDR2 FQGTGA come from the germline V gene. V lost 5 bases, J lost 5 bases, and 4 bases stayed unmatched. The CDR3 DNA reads TGTGCCAGCAGCCTGCGGACTAGCGGGAGGGAGACCCAGTACTTC. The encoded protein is CASSLRTSGRETQYF. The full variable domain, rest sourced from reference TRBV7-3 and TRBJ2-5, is GAGVSQTPSNKVTEKGKYVELRCDPISGHTALYWYRQSLGQGPEFLIYFQGTGAADDSGLPNDRFFAVRPEGSVSTLKIQRTERGDSAVYLCASSLRTSGRETQYFGPGTRLLVL.

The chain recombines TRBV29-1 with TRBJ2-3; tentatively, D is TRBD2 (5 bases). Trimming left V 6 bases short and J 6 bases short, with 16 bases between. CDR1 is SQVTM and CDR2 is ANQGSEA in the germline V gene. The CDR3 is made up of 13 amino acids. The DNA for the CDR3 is TGCAGCGTGGTTCCGGGATCCGGGGATACGCAGTATTTT. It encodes CSVVPGSGDTQYF.

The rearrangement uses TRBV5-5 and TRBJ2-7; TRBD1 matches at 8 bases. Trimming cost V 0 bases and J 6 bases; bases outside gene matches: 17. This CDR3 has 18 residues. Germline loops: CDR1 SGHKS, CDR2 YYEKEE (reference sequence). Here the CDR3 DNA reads TGTGCCAGCAGCTTGGATGATAGGACAGGGACCCATCTTCGCGAGCAGTACTTC. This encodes CASSLDDRTGTHLREQYF.

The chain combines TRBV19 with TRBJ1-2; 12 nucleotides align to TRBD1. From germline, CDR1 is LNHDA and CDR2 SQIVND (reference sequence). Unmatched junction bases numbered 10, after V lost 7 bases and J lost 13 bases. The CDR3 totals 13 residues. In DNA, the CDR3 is TGTGCCAGTAATTGGGACAGGGGGCCTCGTCCCACCTTC. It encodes CASNWDRGPRPTF.

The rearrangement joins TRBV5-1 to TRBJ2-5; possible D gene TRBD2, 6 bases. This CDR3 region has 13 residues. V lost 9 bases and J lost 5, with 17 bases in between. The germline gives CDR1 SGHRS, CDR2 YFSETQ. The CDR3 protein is CATSVGGGETQYF. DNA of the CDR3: TGCGCCACCTCCGTGGGGGGAGGTGAGACCCAGTACTTC.

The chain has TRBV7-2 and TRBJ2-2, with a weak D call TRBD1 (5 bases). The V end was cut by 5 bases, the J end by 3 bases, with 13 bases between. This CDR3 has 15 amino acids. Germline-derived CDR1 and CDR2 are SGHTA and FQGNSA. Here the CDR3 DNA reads TGTGCCAGCAGCAGATCGACAGCCTACACCGGGGAGCTGTTTTTT. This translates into CASSRSTAYTGELFF.

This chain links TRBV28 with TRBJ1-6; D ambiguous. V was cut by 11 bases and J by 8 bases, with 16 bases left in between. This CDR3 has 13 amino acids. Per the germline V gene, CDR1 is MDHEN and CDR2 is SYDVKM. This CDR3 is CACCQETYSPLHF. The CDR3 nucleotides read TGTGCCTGTTGTCAGGAAACCTATTCACCCCTCCACTTT.

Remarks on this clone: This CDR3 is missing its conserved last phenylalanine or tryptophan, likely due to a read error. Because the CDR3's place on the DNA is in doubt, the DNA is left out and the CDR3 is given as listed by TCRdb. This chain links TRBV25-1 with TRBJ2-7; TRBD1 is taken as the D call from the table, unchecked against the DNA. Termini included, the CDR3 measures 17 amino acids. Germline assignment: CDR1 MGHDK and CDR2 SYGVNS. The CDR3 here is CASSEMDLPPGQGARSS.

CDR3 residues: CASGLGTSYGYTF. The CDR3 DNA follows: TGTGCTAGTGGTTTGGGAACCAGCTATGGCTACACCTTC. This chain connects TRBV12-5 to TRBJ1-2; no firm D call. The CDR3 extends over 13 amino acids. Deletions cut 1 base from V and 4 bases from J, with 7 bases between. CDR1 is LGHNT and CDR2 is FRNRAP in the germline V gene. The full variable domain, with the rest looked up from reference TRBV12-5 and TRBJ1-2, is DARVTQTPRHKVTEMGQEVTMRCQPILGHNTVFWYRQTMMQGLELLAYFRNRAPLDDSGMPKDRFSAEMPDATLATLKIQPSEPRDSAVYFCASGLGTSYGYTFGSGTRLTVV.

The chain's CDR3 is CASRGTENNSPLHF. The DNA of the CDR3 is TGTGCCAGCAGAGGGACAGAAAATAATTCACCCCTCCACTTT. The J gene is TRBJ1-6, the V gene TRBV6-1; the match to TRBD1 covers 7 bases. The CDR3 sequence is 14 residues long. CDR1 is MNHNS, CDR2 SASEGT, per germline. Trimming took 6 bases from V and 5 from J; bases not matched to a gene: 4.

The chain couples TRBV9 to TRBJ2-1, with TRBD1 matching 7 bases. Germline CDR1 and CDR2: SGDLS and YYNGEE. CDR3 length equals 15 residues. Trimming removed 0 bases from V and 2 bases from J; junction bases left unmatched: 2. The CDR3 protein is CASSVDDRAYNEQFF. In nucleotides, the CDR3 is TGTGCCAGCAGCGTAGATGACAGGGCCTACAATGAGCAGTTCTTC.

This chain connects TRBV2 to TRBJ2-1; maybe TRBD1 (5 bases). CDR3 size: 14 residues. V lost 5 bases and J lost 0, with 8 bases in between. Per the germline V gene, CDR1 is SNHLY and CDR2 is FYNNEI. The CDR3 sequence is CASSRQSSYNEQFF. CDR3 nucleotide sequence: TGTGCCAGCAGTCGACAGTCCTCCTACAATGAGCAGTTCTTC. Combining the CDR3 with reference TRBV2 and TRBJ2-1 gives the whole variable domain EPEVTQTPSHQVTQMGQEVILRCVPISNHLYFYWYRQILGQKVEFLVSFYNNEISEKSEIFDDQFSVERPDGSNFTLKIRSTKLEDSAMYFCASSRQSSYNEQFFGPGTRLTVL.

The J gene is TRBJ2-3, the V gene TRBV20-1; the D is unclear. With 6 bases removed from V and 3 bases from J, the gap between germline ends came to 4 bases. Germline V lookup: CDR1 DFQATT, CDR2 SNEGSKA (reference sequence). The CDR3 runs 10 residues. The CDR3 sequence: CSASTDTQYF. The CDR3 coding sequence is TGCAGTGCCAGTACAGATACGCAGTATTTT.

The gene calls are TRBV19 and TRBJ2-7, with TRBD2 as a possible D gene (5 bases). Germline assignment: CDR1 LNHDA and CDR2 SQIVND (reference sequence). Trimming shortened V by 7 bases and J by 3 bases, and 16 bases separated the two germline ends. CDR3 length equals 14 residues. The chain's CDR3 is CASTPRGRYYEQYF. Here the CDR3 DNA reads TGTGCCAGTACCCCTCGGGGTCGCTACTACGAGCAGTACTTC.

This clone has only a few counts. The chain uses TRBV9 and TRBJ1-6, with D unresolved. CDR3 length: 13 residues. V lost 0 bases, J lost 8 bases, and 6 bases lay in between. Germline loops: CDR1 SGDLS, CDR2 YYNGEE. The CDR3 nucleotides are TGTGCCAGCAGCGTAGCCCCGGATTCACCCCTCCACTTT. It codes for CASSVAPDSPLHF.

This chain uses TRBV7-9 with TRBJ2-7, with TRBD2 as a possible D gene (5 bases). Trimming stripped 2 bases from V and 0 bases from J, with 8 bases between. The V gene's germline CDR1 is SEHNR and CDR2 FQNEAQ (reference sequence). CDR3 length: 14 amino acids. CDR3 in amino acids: CASSLRELSYEQYF. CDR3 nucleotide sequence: TGTGCCAGCAGCTTACGGGAACTCTCCTACGAGCAGTACTTC.

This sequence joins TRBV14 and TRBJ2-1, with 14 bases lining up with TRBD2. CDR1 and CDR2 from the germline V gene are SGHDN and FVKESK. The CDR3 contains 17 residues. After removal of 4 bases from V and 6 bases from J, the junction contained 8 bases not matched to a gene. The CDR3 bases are TGTGCCAGCAGCCGTCCATCCGGGACTAGCGGGGGCAATGAGCAGTTCTTC. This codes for CASSRPSGTSGGNEQFF.

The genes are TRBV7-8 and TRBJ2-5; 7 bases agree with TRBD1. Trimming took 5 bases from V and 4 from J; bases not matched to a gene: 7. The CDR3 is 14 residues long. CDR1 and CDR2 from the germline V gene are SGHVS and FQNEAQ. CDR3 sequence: CASSQTGWAETQYF. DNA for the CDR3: TGTGCCAGCAGCCAGACAGGGTGGGCAGAGACCCAGTACTTC. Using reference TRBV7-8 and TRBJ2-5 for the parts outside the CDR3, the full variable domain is GAGVSQSPRYKVAKRGQDVALRCDPISGHVSLFWYQQALGQGPEFLTYFQNEAQLDKSGLPSDRFFAERPEGSVSTLKIQRTQQEDSAVYLCASSQTGWAETQYFGPGTRLLVL.

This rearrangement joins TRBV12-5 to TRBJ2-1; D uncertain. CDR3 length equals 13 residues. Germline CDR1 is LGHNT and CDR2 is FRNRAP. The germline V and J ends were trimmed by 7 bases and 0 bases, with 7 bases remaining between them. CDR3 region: CASAVSSYNEQFF. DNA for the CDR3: TGTGCTAGTGCCGTGAGCTCCTACAATGAGCAGTTCTTC. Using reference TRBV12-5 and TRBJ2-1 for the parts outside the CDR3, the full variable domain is DARVTQTPRHKVTEMGQEVTMRCQPILGHNTVFWYRQTMMQGLELLAYFRNRAPLDDSGMPKDRFSAEMPDATLATLKIQPSEPRDSAVYFCASAVSSYNEQFFGPGTRLTVL.

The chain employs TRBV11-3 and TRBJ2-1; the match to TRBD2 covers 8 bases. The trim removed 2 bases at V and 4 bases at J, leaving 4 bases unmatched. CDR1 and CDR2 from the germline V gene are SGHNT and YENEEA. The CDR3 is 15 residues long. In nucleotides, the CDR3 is TGTGCCAGCAGCTTAAAAGCGGGAGTTTACAATGAGCAGTTCTTC. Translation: CASSLKAGVYNEQFF. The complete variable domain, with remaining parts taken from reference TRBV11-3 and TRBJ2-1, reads EAGVVQSPRYKIIEKKQPVAFWCNPISGHNTLYWYLQNLGQGPELLIRYENEEAVDDSQLPKDRFSAERLKGVDSTLKIQPAELGDSAVYLCASSLKAGVYNEQFFGPGTRLTVL.

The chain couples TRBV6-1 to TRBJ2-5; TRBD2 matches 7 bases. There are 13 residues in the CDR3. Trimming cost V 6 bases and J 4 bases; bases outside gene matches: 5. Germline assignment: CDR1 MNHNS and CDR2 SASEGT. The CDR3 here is CASRTTSAETQYF. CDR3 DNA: TGTGCCAGCAGAACTACTAGCGCAGAGACCCAGTACTTC.

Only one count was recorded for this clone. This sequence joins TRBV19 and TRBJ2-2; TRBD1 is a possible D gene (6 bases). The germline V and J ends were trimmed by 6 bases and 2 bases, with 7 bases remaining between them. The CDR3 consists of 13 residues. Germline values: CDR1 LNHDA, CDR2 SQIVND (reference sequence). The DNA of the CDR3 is TGTGCCAGTAGGGACAGTAACACCGGGGAGCTGTTTTTT. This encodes CASRDSNTGELFF.

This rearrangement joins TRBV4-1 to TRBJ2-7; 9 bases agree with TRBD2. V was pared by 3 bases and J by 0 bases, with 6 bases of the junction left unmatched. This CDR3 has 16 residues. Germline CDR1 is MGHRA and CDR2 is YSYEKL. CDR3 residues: CASSQPRAGGSYEQYF. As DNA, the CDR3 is TGCGCCAGCAGCCAGCCACGAGCGGGAGGCTCCTACGAGCAGTACTTC.

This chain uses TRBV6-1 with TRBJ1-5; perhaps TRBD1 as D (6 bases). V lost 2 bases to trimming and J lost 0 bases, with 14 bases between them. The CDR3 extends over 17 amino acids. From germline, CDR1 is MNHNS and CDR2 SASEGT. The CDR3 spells CASSEFTGHYSNQPQHF. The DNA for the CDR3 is TGTGCCAGCAGTGAATTTACAGGGCATTATAGCAATCAGCCCCAGCATTTT.

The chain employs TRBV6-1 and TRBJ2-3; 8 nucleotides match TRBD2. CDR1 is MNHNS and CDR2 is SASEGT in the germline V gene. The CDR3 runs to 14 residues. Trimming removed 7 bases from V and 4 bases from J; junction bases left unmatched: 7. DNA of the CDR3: TGTGCCAGCAAAAAAGCGGGAGCGTCAGATACGCAGTATTTT. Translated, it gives CASKKAGASDTQYF.